This T cell receptor beta chain was recovered during a study of Graves' ophthalmopathy and Graves' hyperthyroidism. Study-wide points: Among thyroid clonotypes expanded above 0.001 frequency, most also appeared in blood. Ophthalmopathy progression prediction by the model yielded a sensitivity of about 71% and a specificity of approximately 72%.

In the case of this clonotype: Its target is not known. At one end, the junction sequence differs from germline, possibly due to a read error.

Per germline, CDR1 KGHDR and CDR2 SFDVKD. CDR3 length equals 16 residues. Researchers took RNA transcripts and amplified TCR beta CDR3 regions from them. HTBI primers served in a first-round RT-PCR, which a second-round multiplex PCR followed. One entry per CDR3 protein results from TCRdb running MiXCR on the multiplex PCR reads. In the table there are 740,000 or so distinct CDR3 sequences, 35% to 50% of which are singletons. The gene calls are TRBV24-1 and TRBJ1-5; TRBD1 aligns across 8 bases. This sequence originates from an adult man with Graves' ophthalmopathy. Sequences were obtained from peripheral blood. CDR3 protein: CASSSQGASGNQPQHF. The CDR3 DNA reads as TGTGCCAGCAGTTCCCAGGGGGCTTCTGGCAATCAGCCCCAGCATTTT.